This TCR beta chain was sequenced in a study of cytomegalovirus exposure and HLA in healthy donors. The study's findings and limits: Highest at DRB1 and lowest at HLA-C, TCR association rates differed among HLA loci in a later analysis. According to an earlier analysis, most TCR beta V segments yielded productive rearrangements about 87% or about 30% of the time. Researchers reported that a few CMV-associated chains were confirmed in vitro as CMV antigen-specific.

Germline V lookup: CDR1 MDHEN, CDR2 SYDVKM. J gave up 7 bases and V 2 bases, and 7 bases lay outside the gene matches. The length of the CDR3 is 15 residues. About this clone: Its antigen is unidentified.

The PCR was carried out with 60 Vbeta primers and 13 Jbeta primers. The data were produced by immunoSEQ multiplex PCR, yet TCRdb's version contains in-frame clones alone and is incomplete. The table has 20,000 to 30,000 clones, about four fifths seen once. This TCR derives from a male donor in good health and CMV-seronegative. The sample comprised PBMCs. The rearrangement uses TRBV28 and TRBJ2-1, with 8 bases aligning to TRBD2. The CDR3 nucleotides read TGTGCCAGCAGTTTACCCCCCCCGGGAGGGAATGAGCAGTTCTTC. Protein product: CASSLPPPGGNEQFF.